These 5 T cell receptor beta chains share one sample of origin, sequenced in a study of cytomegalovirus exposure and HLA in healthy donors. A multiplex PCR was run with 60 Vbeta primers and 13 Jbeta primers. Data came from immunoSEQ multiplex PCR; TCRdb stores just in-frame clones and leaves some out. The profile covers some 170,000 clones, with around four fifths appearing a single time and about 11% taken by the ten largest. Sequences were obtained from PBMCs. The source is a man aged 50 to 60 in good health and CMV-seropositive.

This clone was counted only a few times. The CDR3 bases are TGTGCCAGCAAGTGGTATAGCGGGAGTTCGGGGGATGAGCAGTTCTTC. Its protein product is CASKWYSGSSGDEQFF. The V gene is TRBV2, the J gene TRBJ2-1; 9 nucleotides agree with TRBD2. The CDR3 has 16 amino acids. V lost 7 bases, J lost 8 bases, and 15 bases stayed unmatched. CDR1 is SNHLY, CDR2 FYNNEI, per germline.

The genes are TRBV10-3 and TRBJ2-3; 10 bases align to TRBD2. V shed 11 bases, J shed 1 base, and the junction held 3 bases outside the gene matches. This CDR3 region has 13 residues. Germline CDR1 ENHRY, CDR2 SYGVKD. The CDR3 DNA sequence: TGTGCCCTCGGGACTAGCGGCACAGATACGCAGTATTTT. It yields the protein CALGTSGTDTQYF.

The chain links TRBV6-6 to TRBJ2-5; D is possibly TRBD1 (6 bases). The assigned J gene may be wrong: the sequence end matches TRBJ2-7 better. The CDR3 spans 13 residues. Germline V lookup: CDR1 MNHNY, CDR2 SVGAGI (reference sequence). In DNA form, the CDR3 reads TGTGCCACCGAGGGACACCTGGCCTACGAGCAGTACTTC. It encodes CATEGHLAYEQYF.

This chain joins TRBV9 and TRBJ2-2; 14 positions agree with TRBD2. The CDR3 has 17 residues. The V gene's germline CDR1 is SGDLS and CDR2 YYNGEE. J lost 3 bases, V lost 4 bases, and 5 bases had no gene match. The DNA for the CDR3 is TGTGCCAGCAGCTCGACTAGCGGGAGGGCCGACACCGGGGAGCTGTTTTTT. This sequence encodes CASSSTSGRADTGELFF.

The CDR3 is CASSLQGVPYEQYF. In DNA form, the CDR3 reads TGTGCCAGCAGCTTACAGGGGGTTCCCTACGAGCAGTACTTC. V gene TRBV7-2 combines with J gene TRBJ2-7, with 7 nucleotides matching TRBD1. Germline trimming cut 2 bases from V and 2 bases from J; bases unmatched to any gene: 3. The CDR3 totals 14 residues. Germline CDR1 and CDR2: SGHTA and FQGNSA.